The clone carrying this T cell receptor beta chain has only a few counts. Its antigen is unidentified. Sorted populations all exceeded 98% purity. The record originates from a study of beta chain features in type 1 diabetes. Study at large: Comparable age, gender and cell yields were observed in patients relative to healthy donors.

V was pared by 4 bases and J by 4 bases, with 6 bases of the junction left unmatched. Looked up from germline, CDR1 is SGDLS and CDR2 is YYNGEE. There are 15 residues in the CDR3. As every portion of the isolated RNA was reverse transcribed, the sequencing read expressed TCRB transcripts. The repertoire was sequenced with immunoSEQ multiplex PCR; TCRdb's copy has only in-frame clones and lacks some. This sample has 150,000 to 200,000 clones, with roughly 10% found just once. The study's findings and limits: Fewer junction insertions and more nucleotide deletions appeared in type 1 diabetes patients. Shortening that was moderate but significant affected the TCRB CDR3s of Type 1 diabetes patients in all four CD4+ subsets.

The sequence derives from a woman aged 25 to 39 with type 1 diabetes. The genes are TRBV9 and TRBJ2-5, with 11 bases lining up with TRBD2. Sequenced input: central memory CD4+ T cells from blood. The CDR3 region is CASSSTGTSGETQYF. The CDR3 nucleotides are TGTGCCAGCAGCTCGACCGGGACTAGCGGAGAGACCCAGTACTTC.